Below, 27 T cell receptor beta chains from the same sample are listed, as sequenced in a study of cytomegalovirus exposure and HLA in healthy donors. 13 Jbeta primers and 60 Vbeta primers were used for the PCR. Sequencing used immunoSEQ multiplex PCR; TCRdb keeps in-frame clones, though not all of them. Of under 150,000 clones listed, roughly 80% are singletons. Source material: PBMCs. These receptors originate from a man in his forties or fifties in good health and CMV-seronegative.

This chain connects TRBV7-8 to TRBJ1-5; 10 nucleotides line up with TRBD1. Germline CDR1 is SGHVS and CDR2 is FQNEAQ. The trim removed 3 bases at V and 6 bases at J, leaving 2 bases unmatched. The CDR3 is made up of 14 amino acids. The CDR3 here is CASSFGQGVQPQHF. The CDR3 DNA reads as TGTGCCAGCAGCTTTGGACAGGGGGTTCAGCCCCAGCATTTT.

This clone was detected once. This chain joins TRBV10-2 and TRBJ2-7, with TRBD1 as a possible D gene (5 bases). V was cut by 3 bases and J by 4 bases, with 10 bases left in between. The V gene's germline CDR1 is WSHSY and CDR2 SAAADI. This CDR3 spans 13 amino acids. CDR3 DNA: TGCGCCAGCAGTGATTCAGGGAATTACGAGCAGTACTTC. Protein sequence: CASSDSGNYEQYF.

V gene TRBV9 combines with J gene TRBJ1-3, with a weak D call TRBD1 (5 bases). CDR3 length: 12 amino acids. Trimming pared 5 bases from V and 4 bases from J, leaving 7 bases between. Germline CDR1 reads SGDLS; CDR2 reads YYNGEE. The CDR3 region has the DNA TGTGCCAGCAGAGGGGTCGGAAACACCATATATTTT. Its translation: CASRGVGNTIYF.

The CDR3: CASSDRDRGDYEQYF. DNA of the CDR3: TGCGCCAGCAGTGACCGGGACAGGGGGGACTACGAGCAGTACTTC. V usage is TRBV10-1 and J usage is TRBJ2-7; the match to TRBD1 covers 11 bases. The ends lost 3 bases at V and 3 bases at J; junction bases unmatched: 4. CDR1 and CDR2 (germline): WNHNN, SYGVQD (reference sequence). This CDR3 has 15 amino acids.

The chain couples TRBV5-4 to TRBJ2-7, with 7 bases aligning to TRBD1. The CDR3 extends over 14 amino acids. The J segment lost 8 bases and the V segment lost 3 bases, leaving 11 bases of the junction unmatched. CDR1 SGHNT and CDR2 YYREEE come from the germline V gene (reference sequence). CDR3 sequence (DNA): TGTGCCAGCAGCTGGGGACAGAGGGTGGAAAAGCAGTACTTC. Translated, it gives CASSWGQRVEKQYF.

CDR3 loop: CAISDPAGLQETQYF. The CDR3 DNA reads TGTGCCATCAGTGACCCAGCGGGGTTACAAGAGACCCAGTACTTC. The V call is TRBV10-3, the J call TRBJ2-5; 7 bases are a match to TRBD2. The CDR3 loop spans 15 amino acids. Germline values: CDR1 ENHRY, CDR2 SYGVKD. V was pared by 3 bases and J by 2 bases, with 6 bases of the junction left unmatched.

In nucleotides, the CDR3 is TGCAGCGTTGACTATTCGGGAGCCGGGGAGCTGTTTTTT. Translated: CSVDYSGAGELFF. The chain combines TRBV29-1 with TRBJ2-2, with D maybe TRBD2 (6 bases). This CDR3 region has 13 residues. V lost 3 bases and J 6 bases, leaving 11 bases between the germline ends. Germline V gives CDR1 SQVTM, CDR2 ANQGSEA.

This chain connects TRBV30 to TRBJ1-2, with 8 bases matching TRBD1. The V and J ends lost 0 bases and 1 base, in that order; junction bases with no gene match: 7. Germline CDR1 GTSNPN, CDR2 SVGIG (reference sequence). The CDR3 totals 16 residues. CDR3 amino acids: CAWSVRGQDLNYGYTF. The CDR3 DNA reads TGTGCCTGGAGTGTACGGGGACAGGACCTTAACTATGGCTACACCTTC.

The V gene is TRBV11-3, the J gene TRBJ2-7, with 8 bases matching TRBD2. J lost 2 bases, V lost 5 bases, and 8 bases had no gene match. The CDR3 sequence is 15 residues long. Germline V gives CDR1 SGHNT, CDR2 YENEEA. The CDR3 region has the DNA TGTGCCAGCAGCCCACAGAACGGGGGGGCCTACGAGCAGTACTTC. Its translation is CASSPQNGGAYEQYF.

CDR3 protein: CASSRGITNEKLFF. DNA for the CDR3: TGCGCCAGCAGCCGAGGGATAACTAATGAAAAACTGTTTTTT. V gene TRBV4-1 combines with J gene TRBJ1-4; D remains unclear. Germline V gives CDR1 MGHRA, CDR2 YSYEKL. CDR3 length: 14 amino acids. Trimming took off 4 bases at V and 1 base at J, with 7 bases between the two ends.

This clone has only one observation. V usage is TRBV2 and J usage is TRBJ2-2; 8 bases agree with TRBD1. The CDR3 covers 15 residues. V trimming: 6 bases; J trimming: 3 bases; junction bases outside the gene matches: 6. CDR1 and CDR2 (germline): SNHLY, FYNNEI. The CDR3 bases are TGTGCCAGCAGGGCCCCAGGGGGCGACACCGGGGAGCTGTTTTTT. Protein product: CASRAPGGDTGELFF.

V usage is TRBV5-6 and J usage is TRBJ2-5; TRBD2 aligns across 7 bases. The J call is uncertain, as TRBJ2-7 better fits the DNA end. Germline V gene sequence: CDR1 SGHDT, CDR2 YYEEEE. This CDR3 has 15 residues. The CDR3 DNA sequence: TGTGCCAGCAGCGGAGGTCCTAGCGGTCCCTACGAGCAGTACTTC. It codes for CASSGGPSGPYEQYF.

This clone was observed a handful of times. This chain connects TRBV6-5 to TRBJ2-2; D may be TRBD2 (6 bases). Germline V gene data show CDR1 as MNHEY and CDR2 as SVGAGI. V dropped 5 bases and J dropped 5 bases, with 6 bases sitting between them. This CDR3 is 12 amino acids long. The CDR3 sequence: CASSRGTGELFF. For the CDR3, the DNA is TGTGCCAGCAGTCGGGGGACCGGGGAGCTGTTTTTT.

This clone was seen more than once but under ten times. This chain connects TRBV10-3 to TRBJ2-3; D remains unclear. The CDR3 sequence is 15 residues long. The V end lost 8 bases, the J end lost 0 bases, and 15 bases lay between the germline ends. Germline V gene lookup returns CDR1 ENHRY and CDR2 SYGVKD. The CDR3 loop reads CAICSQALSTDTQYF. The DNA for the CDR3 is TGTGCCATCTGTAGTCAAGCGCTGAGCACAGATACGCAGTATTTT.

This clone was counted only a few times. The rearrangement links TRBV27 to TRBJ2-7, with D perhaps matching TRBD1 (6 bases). Trimming pared 4 bases from V and 4 bases from J, leaving 11 bases between. Per germline, CDR1 MNHEY and CDR2 SMNVEV (reference sequence). This CDR3 region has 13 residues. CDR3 residues: CASSSPQGYEQYF. The CDR3 nucleotides read TGTGCCAGCAGTTCTCCACAGGGATACGAGCAGTACTTC.

Details on this clone: At one of its ends the junction is not consistent with the germline gene, which may arise from a read error. This chain uses TRBV2 with TRBJ1-5; possible D gene TRBD1, 5 bases. Germline values: CDR1 SNHLY, CDR2 FYNNEI. There are 12 residues in the CDR3. The CDR3 here is CTSSEGAQPQHF. DNA for the CDR3: TGTACCAGCAGTGAAGGGGCGCAGCCCCAGCATTTT.

This clone was picked up many times. V usage is TRBV19 and J usage is TRBJ1-1, with D unclear. Germline loops: CDR1 LNHDA, CDR2 SQIVND (reference sequence). Trimming cost V 3 bases and J 0 bases, with 8 bases left between them. CDR3 size: 14 residues. The CDR3 nucleotides read TGTGCCAGTAGTATTCGTGTTCTGAACACTGAAGCTTTCTTT. Residues: CASSIRVLNTEAFF.

The chain is built from TRBV5-1 and TRBJ2-2; maybe TRBD1 (5 bases). V lost 4 bases to trimming and J lost 0 bases, with 13 bases between them. The germline gives CDR1 SGHRS, CDR2 YFSETQ. CDR3 size: 16 residues. CDR3 in amino acids: CASSSRQNANTGELFF. Written as DNA, the CDR3 is TGCGCCAGCAGCAGCCGACAGAACGCGAACACCGGGGAGCTGTTTTTT.

Notes on this clone: This sample also contains other DNA sequences that code for the same CDR3. This rearrangement joins TRBV10-3 to TRBJ2-2, with D possibly TRBD1 on 6 matching bases. Germline assignment: CDR1 ENHRY and CDR2 SYGVKD. The V end was cut by 2 bases, the J end by 3 bases, with 10 bases between. The CDR3 runs 15 residues. The CDR3 loop reads CAISEGQGYTGELFF. The CDR3 coding sequence is TGTGCCATCAGTGAGGGGCAGGGGTACACCGGGGAGCTGTTTTTT.

V usage is TRBV19 and J usage is TRBJ2-2, with D possibly TRBD2 on 6 matching bases. The CDR3 totals 14 residues. Germline CDR1 reads LNHDA; CDR2 reads SQIVND (reference sequence). The V end lost 4 bases, the J end lost 2 bases, and 8 bases lay between the germline ends. This CDR3 is CASSSGVNTGELFF. CDR3 coding DNA: TGTGCCAGTAGTAGCGGGGTTAACACCGGGGAGCTGTTTTTT.

The chain recombines TRBV29-1 with TRBJ2-7; tentative D call: TRBD2 (6 bases). Germline CDR1 and CDR2: SQVTM and ANQGSEA. V lost 4 bases and J lost 5, with 15 bases in between. There are 13 residues in the CDR3. The CDR3 bases are TGCAGCGTTGCGGGCGGGGAGGTAGACGAGCAGTACTTC. This encodes CSVAGGEVDEQYF.

This clone was detected a few times. V and J are TRBV10-3 and TRBJ1-5, with D perhaps matching TRBD1 (5 bases). The germline gives CDR1 ENHRY, CDR2 SYGVKD. V gave up 4 bases and J gave up 6 bases, with 13 bases separating them. This CDR3 is 14 amino acids long. The CDR3 DNA follows: TGTGCCATCAGTGCTGACGGGGGGAGTCAGCCCCAGCATTTT. Amino acid sequence: CAISADGGSQPQHF.

This chain joins TRBV25-1 and TRBJ1-4; TRBD1 matches at 9 bases. The germline V gene encodes CDR1 MGHDK and CDR2 SYGVNS. Germline trimming cut 3 bases from V and 5 bases from J; bases unmatched to any gene: 4. CDR3 size: 15 residues. This chain's CDR3 is CASSDPGTGNEKLFF. Written as DNA, the CDR3 is TGTGCCAGCAGTGACCCCGGGACAGGGAATGAAAAACTGTTTTTT.

The chain couples TRBV6-5 to TRBJ1-1, with D uncertain. The CDR3 is 12 amino acids. Germline CDR1 is MNHEY and CDR2 is SVGAGI. V shed 6 bases and J shed 4 bases, with 9 bases lying between them. The CDR3, as DNA: TGTGCCAGCAGAAACTCTCCCACTGAAGCTTTCTTT. It is translated as CASRNSPTEAFF.

The chain couples TRBV5-1 to TRBJ2-7, with TRBD2 matching 13 bases. CDR1 is SGHRS and CDR2 is YFSETQ in the germline V gene. The CDR3 spans 15 residues. With 4 bases clipped from V and 3 bases from J, the junction kept 4 bases outside the gene matches. CDR3 residues: CASSTGTSGIYEQYF. CDR3 DNA sequence: TGCGCCAGCAGCACAGGGACTAGCGGGATCTACGAGCAGTACTTC.

This chain joins TRBV19 and TRBJ1-3, with 8 bases aligning to TRBD1. J gave up 1 base and V 3 bases, and 2 bases lay outside the gene matches. The CDR3 runs to 15 residues. CDR1 and CDR2 from the germline V gene are LNHDA and SQIVND (reference sequence). CDR3 sequence: CASSIRQGSGNTIYF. CDR3 sequence (DNA): TGTGCCAGTAGTATCCGACAGGGGTCTGGAAACACCATATATTTT.

In its sample, this clone was seen once. The chain joins TRBV19 to TRBJ2-3, with 8 bases identical to TRBD1. Unmatched junction bases numbered 6, after V lost 3 bases and J lost 4 bases. This CDR3 region has 15 residues. Germline CDR1 is LNHDA and CDR2 is SQIVND (reference sequence). The CDR3 DNA follows: TGTGCCAGTAGTATCTCTCGACAGGGGCCAGATACGCAGTATTTT. This encodes CASSISRQGPDTQYF.